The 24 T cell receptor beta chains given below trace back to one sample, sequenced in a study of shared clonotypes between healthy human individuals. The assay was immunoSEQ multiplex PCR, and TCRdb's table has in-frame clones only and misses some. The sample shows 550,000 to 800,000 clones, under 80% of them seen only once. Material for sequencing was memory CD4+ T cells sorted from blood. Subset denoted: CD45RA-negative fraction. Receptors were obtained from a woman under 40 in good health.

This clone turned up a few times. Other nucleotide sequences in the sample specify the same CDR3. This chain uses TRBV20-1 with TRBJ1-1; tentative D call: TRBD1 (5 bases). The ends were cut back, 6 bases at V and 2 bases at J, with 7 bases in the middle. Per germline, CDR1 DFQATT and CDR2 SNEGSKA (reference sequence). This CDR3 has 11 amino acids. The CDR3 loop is CSARENTEAFF. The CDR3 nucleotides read TGCAGTGCCAGGGAAAACACTGAAGCTTTCTTT.

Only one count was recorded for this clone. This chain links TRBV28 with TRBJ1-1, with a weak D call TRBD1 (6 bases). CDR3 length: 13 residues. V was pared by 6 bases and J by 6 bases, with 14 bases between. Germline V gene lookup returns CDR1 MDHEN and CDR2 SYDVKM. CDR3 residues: CASSNTGPSEAFF. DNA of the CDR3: TGTGCCAGCAGCAATACAGGGCCTTCTGAAGCTTTCTTT.

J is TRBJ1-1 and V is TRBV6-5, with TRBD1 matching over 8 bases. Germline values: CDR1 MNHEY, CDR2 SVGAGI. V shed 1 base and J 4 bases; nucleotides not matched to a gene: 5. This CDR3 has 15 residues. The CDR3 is CASSYYGQGGTEAFF. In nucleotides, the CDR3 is TGTGCCAGCAGTTACTACGGACAGGGCGGCACTGAAGCTTTCTTT.

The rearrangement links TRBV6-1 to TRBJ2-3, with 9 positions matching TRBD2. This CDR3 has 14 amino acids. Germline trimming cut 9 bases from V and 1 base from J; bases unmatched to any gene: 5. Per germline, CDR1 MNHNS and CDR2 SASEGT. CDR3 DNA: TGTGCCAGTCAGCGGACTAGCGGCACAGATACGCAGTATTTT. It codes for CASQRTSGTDTQYF.

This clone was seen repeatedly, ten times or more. The chain's CDR3 is CASLPLMTSNTGELFF. The CDR3 DNA reads TGTGCCAGCCTCCCGTTGATGACAAGTAACACCGGGGAGCTGTTTTTT. The genes are TRBV19 and TRBJ2-2; D not resolved. The V gene lost 9 bases and the J gene lost 2 bases, with 19 bases spanning the gap. The CDR3 spans 16 residues. CDR1 is LNHDA and CDR2 is SQIVND in the germline V gene (reference sequence).

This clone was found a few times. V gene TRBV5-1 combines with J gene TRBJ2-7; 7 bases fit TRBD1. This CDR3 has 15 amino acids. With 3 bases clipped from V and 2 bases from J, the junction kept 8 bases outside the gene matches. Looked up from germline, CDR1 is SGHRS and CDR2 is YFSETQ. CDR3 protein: CASSSSGTAPYEQYF. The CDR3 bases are TGCGCCAGCAGCTCTTCTGGGACAGCTCCCTACGAGCAGTACTTC. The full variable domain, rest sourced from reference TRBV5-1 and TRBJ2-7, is KAGVTQTPRYLIKTRGQQVTLSCSPISGHRSVSWYQQTPGQGLQFLFEYFSETQRNKGNFPGRFSGRQFSNSRSEMNVSTLELGDSALYLCASSSSGTAPYEQYFGPGTRLTVT.

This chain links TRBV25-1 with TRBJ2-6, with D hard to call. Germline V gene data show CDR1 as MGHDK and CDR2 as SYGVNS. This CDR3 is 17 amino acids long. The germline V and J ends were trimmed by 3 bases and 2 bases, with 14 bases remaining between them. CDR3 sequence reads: CASSDLEERTGANVLTF. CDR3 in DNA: TGTGCCAGCAGTGATCTTGAGGAGAGGACTGGGGCCAACGTCCTGACTTTC.

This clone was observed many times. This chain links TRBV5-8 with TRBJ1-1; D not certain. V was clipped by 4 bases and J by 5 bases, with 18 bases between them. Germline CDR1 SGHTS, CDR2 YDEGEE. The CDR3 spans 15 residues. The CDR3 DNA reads TGTGCCAGCAGCGCGGGCCAAAGGGTAAGGACTGAAGCTTTCTTT. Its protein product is CASSAGQRVRTEAFF. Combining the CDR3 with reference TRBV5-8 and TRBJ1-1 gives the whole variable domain EAGVTQSPTHLIKTRGQQATLRCSPISGHTSVYWYQQALGLGLQFLLWYDEGEERNRGNFPPRFSGRQFPNYSSELNVNALELEDSALYLCASSAGQRVRTEAFFGQGTRLTVV.

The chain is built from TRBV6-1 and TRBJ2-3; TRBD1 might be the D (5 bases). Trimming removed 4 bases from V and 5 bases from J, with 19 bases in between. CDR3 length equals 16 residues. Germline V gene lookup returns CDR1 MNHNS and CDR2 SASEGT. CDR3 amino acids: CASSGRWTSRGDTQYF. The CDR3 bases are TGTGCCAGCAGTGGAAGGTGGACCTCTAGGGGAGATACGCAGTATTTT.

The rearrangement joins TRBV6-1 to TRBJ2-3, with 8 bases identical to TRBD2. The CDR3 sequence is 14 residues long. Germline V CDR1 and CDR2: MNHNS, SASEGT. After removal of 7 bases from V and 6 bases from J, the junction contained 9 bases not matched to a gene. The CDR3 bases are TGTGCCAGCACTTTAGCGGGGCCCAGCGATACGCAGTATTTT. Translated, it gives CASTLAGPSDTQYF.

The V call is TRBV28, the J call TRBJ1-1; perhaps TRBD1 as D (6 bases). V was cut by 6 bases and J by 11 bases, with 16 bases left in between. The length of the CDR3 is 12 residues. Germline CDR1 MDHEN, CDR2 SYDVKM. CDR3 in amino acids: CASRTTGFSAFF. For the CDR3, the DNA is TGTGCCAGCAGGACAACAGGGTTCTCCGCTTTCTTT.

The CDR3 is CASSLLRTSGRTTYEQYF. Written as DNA, the CDR3 is TGTGCCAGCAGCTTATTGAGGACTAGCGGGAGAACTACCTACGAGCAGTACTTC. This rearrangement joins TRBV11-2 to TRBJ2-7; 13 bases agree with TRBD2. There are 18 residues in the CDR3. Losses at the gene ends were 2 bases for V and 2 bases for J; bases not matched to a gene: 9. Germline assignment: CDR1 SGHAT and CDR2 FQNNGV.

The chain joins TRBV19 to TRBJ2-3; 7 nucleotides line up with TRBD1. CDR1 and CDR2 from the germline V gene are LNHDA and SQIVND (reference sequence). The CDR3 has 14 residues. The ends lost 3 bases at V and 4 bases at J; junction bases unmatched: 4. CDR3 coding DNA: TGTGCCAGTAGTATTCCCGGGACAGCAGATACGCAGTATTTT. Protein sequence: CASSIPGTADTQYF. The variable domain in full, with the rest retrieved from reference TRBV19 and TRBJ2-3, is DGGITQSPKYLFRKEGQNVTLSCEQNLNHDAMYWYRQDPGQGLRLIYYSQIVNDFQKGDIAEGYSVSREKKESFPLTVTSAQKNPTAFYLCASSIPGTADTQYFGPGTRLTVL.

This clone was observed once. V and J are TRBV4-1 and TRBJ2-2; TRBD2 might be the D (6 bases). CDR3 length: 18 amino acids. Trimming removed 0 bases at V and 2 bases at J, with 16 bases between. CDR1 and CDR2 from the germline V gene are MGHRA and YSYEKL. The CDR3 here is CASSQDTSLALNTGELFF. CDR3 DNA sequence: TGCGCCAGCAGCCAAGATACTAGTCTAGCGTTAAACACCGGGGAGCTGTTTTTT.

Here the CDR3 reads CASSLGDSGTEAFF. The CDR3 region has the DNA TGTGCCAGCAGCTTAGGGGATTCGGGCACTGAAGCTTTCTTT. The V and J genes are TRBV7-8 and TRBJ1-1; D gene ambiguous. Trimming took off 1 base at V and 4 bases at J, with 10 bases between the two ends. This CDR3 has 14 residues. Germline-derived CDR1 and CDR2 are SGHVS and FQNEAQ.

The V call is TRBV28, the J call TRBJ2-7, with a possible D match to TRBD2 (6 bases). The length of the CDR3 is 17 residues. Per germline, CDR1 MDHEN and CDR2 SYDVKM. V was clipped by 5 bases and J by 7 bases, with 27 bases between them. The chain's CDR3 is CASSAPRAGTLRGEQYF. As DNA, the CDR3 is TGTGCCAGCAGTGCCCCTCGCGCCGGGACTTTAAGAGGGGAGCAGTACTTC.

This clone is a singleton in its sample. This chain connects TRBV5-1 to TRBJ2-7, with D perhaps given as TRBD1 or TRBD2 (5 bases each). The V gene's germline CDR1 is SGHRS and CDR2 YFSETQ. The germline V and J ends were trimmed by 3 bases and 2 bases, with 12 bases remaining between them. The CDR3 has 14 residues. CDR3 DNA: TGCGCCAGCAGCTCCGTTCGGGACCCCTACGAGCAGTACTTC. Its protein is CASSSVRDPYEQYF.

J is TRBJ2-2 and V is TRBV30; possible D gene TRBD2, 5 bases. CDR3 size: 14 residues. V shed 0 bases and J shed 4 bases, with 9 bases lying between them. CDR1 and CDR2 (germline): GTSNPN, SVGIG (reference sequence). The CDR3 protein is CAWSVDFTTGELFF. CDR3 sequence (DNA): TGTGCCTGGAGTGTGGACTTCACCACCGGGGAGCTGTTTTTT.

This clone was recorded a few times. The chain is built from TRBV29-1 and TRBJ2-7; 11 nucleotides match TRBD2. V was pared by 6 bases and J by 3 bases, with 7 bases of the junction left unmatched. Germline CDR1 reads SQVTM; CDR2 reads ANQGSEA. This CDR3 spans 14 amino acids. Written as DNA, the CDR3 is TGCAGCGTAGCCCCCGGGACTAGCGGCTACGAGCAGTACTTC. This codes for CSVAPGTSGYEQYF.

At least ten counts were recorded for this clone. As DNA, the CDR3 is TGTGCCTGGAGTGTAATGGGTTACGAGCAGTACTTC. Amino acid sequence: CAWSVMGYEQYF. This chain uses TRBV30 with TRBJ2-7; D remains unclear. CDR3 length: 12 residues. Trimming stripped 0 bases from V and 4 bases from J, with 7 bases between. The germline V gene encodes CDR1 GTSNPN and CDR2 SVGIG (reference sequence).

The CDR3 sequence is CASSSPSMSSGELFF. DNA for the CDR3: TGTGCCAGCAGTTCGCCTAGTATGTCGTCCGGGGAGCTGTTTTTT. The V and J genes are TRBV28 and TRBJ2-2; D unresolved. This CDR3 has 15 residues. Germline CDR1 is MDHEN and CDR2 is SYDVKM. V was cut by 4 bases and J by 6 bases, with 15 bases left in between.

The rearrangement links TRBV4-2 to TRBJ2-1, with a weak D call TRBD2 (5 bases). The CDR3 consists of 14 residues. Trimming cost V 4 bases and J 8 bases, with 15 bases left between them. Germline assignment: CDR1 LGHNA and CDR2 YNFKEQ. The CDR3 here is CASSPGLHGDEQFF. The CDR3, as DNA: TGTGCCAGCAGCCCAGGACTCCACGGCGATGAGCAGTTCTTC.

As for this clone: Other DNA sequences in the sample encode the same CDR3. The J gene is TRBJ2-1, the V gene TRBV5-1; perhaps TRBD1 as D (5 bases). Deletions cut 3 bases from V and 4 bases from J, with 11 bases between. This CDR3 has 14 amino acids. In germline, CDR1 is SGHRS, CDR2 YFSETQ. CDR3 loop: CASSWGNSYNEQFF. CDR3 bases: TGCGCCAGCAGCTGGGGCAACTCGTACAATGAGCAGTTCTTC.

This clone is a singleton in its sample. The CDR3 reads CASGPPRKQYF. The CDR3 bases are TGTGCTAGTGGTCCCCCTAGGAAGCAGTACTTC. The J gene is TRBJ2-7, the V gene TRBV12-5, with D uncertain. Germline values: CDR1 LGHNT, CDR2 FRNRAP. The V and J ends lost 5 bases and 8 bases respectively, with 10 bases between them. CDR3 length: 11 amino acids.